This entry features one TCR beta chain sequence. The antigen this receptor binds is unknown. These data come from a study of T cells expressing NK-cell markers (dated by TCRdb to 2020 to 2021). In terms of the full investigation: Three sorted T-cell subsets (CD3+CD56+NKG2C+, CD3+CD56+NKG2C- and CD3+CD56-NKG2C+) from seven to nine donors had their TCR beta-chain repertoires profiled. Among the eight sequenced donors, seven were HCMV-seropositive and one was HCMV-seronegative. All eight donors whose samples were sequenced were randomly selected healthy volunteers, three of them men and five women. Sequencing of the libraries produced 2 x 150 bp reads on Illumina HiSeq 2000/2500, MiSeq or NextSeq.

The instrument given in TCRdb is Illumina HiSeq 2000. The TCR beta cDNA libraries were made using 5'RACE template switching, a step that added both a universal primer site and unique molecular identifiers. Synthesis of cDNA was primed from the TCR beta constant segment and was followed by two consecutive PCR amplification steps. In the authors' own workflow: MIGEC handled demultiplexing of the reads and grouping by UMI, while MiTCR was used to assemble and quantify clonotypes. Only TCR cDNA sequences supported by at least two reads were kept to exclude erroneous sequences. Downstream repertoire analysis used the tcR package, and clonotypes were matched across fractions by CDR3 nucleotide sequence plus V segment. Antigen specificity was annotated against VDJdb with VDJmatch, allowing one amino acid substitution in CDR3. After TCRdb reprocessed the reads, each CDR3 protein sequence was kept as one row, without DNA. TCRdb's processing, not the study's, gives the V and J calls here. This sample's table has entries for about 260,000 distinct CDR3 sequences. The biggest ten clones account for 4.2% of the sample.

Points the paper makes about the study in general: In about 6 donors, the dominant CD3+CD56+NKG2C+ clonotypes were found to rank among the top 10 CD8+ clonotypes and to make up about 1.0-7.5% of CD8+ T cells. Whether the expanded NKG2C-expressing T cell clones were specific for HCMV antigens remained unclear. Those dominant clonotypes were again the most abundant among CD3+CD56-NKG2C+ cells in a handful of donors, at roughly 25-60.1%.

HCMV serostatus was determined by detecting HCMV-specific IgG in serum with a commercial ELISA kit. Peripheral blood mononuclear cells were isolated from blood by Ficoll density gradient centrifugation. What was sequenced was blood T cells: a sorted CD56 or NKG2C T cell subset, CD4+ or CD8+ T cells, or bulk PBMC T cells (not recorded which). The TCR comes from a woman aged 18 to 75 in good health.

The CDR3 here reads CASLAVSYNEQFF. Rearrangement joined TRBV2 to TRBJ2-1; checking the TCRdb D call of TRBD2 is not possible without DNA. From a lookup of the germline V gene, CDR1 and CDR2 are SNHLY and FYNNEI. The CDR3 runs 13 residues from the cysteine to the phenylalanine. No DNA is listed.